The T cell receptor beta chain under discussion was sequenced for a study of post-analysis software for immune sequencing data. Turning to the study itself: Included among the disease courses, which were recorded for the cohort, were relapsing-remitting, secondary progressive and progressive-relapsing multiple sclerosis. Whole-study findings and limits: In patients, about five TRBV segments were more frequent than in controls, with TRBV5-6, TRBV5-1 and TRBV20-1 among them.

The CDR3 totals 14 residues. Germline CDR1 SGHTA, CDR2 FQGTGA. Trimming took 5 bases from V and 2 from J; bases not matched to a gene: 6. Prepared TCR beta cDNA libraries contained unique molecular identifiers. About 540,000 cDNA molecules were obtained from approximately 1 to 10 million T cells. TCRdb reanalysed the PCR reads using MiXCR and keeps one entry per CDR3 protein. The sample yields 450,000 to 650,000 distinct CDR3 sequences, around 47% seen once. About this clonotype: What it binds is not known.

The rearrangement uses TRBV7-3 and TRBJ2-7; 7 bases agree with TRBD1. The origin of this receptor is a girl aged 5-17 years with multiple sclerosis. Material for sequencing was blood. In DNA form, the CDR3 reads TGTGCCAGCAGCCCAGGGGGAAGGGCCTACGAGCAGTACTTC. It is translated as CASSPGGRAYEQYF.